A selection of T cell receptor beta chains follows, all from one sample in a study of T cell repertoires in cytomegalovirus infection. MiXCR was run by TCRdb on the reads, yielding one entry per CDR3 protein. The data show approximately 1,000,000 distinct CDR3 sequences, 30% to 40% seen once. These receptors' targets are unknown. The sample consisted of cultured CD8+ T cells from PBMCs, taken from culture after CMV antigen stimulation. All receptors come from a human donor in good health (CMV status not recorded). Some clones in this sample may be carry-over from other donors' samples. Each CDR3 is given with its conserved first and last residue. A D gene is named only where the DNA matches it firmly. Size is omitted from some rows. Given values are once, few, many or a class for expanded clones.

v_call	j_call	d_call	clone_size	cdr3_nt	cdr3_aa
TRBV9	TRBJ1-5	.	.	TGTGCCAGCAGCGTAGGGGAGCCCCAGCATTTT	CASSVGEPQHF
TRBV4-1	TRBJ1-2	.	few	TGCGCCAGCAGCCAAGATGGGGGGGTACCGCCGCCCTATGGCTACACCTTC	CASSQDGGVPPPYGYTF
TRBV7-2	TRBJ1-1	TRBD1	many	TGTGCCAGCAGCATGCTTTCCGGACAGGGGGAACCTGAAGCTTTCTTT	CASSMLSGQGEPEAFF
TRBV28	TRBJ2-5	TRBD1	.	TGTGCCAGCAGTTTCGACAGGGGCTTCCAAGAGACCCAGTACTTC	CASSFDRGFQETQYF
TRBV28	TRBJ1-5	.	.	TGTGCCAGCAGTTTAACGGGCACCTCCATTCAGCCCCAGCATTTT	CASSLTGTSIQPQHF
TRBV7-9	TRBJ2-1	TRBD2	.	TGTGCCAGCAGCAAACTAGCGGGGGGCTACGATGAGCAGTTCTTC	CASSKLAGGYDEQFF
TRBV27	TRBJ2-2	TRBD1	few	TGTGCCAGCAGTTTCGCCACCGGGACAGGAAACACCGGGGAGCTGTTTTTT	CASSFATGTGNTGELFF
TRBV12-3/TRBV12-4	TRBJ2-3	.	.	TGTGCCAGCAACGCACTAACGGGTCAGGCAGATACGCAGTATTTT	CASNALTGQADTQYF
TRBV5-1	TRBJ2-5	TRBD2	.	TGCGCCAGCAGGTGGGGACTAGCGGGAAAAGAGACCCAGTACTTC	CASRWGLAGKETQYF
TRBV6-1	TRBJ2-7	.	.	TGTGCCAGCAGTGAAGTTGGGACGACGAACTACGAGCAGTACTTC	CASSEVGTTNYEQYF
TRBV29-1	TRBJ2-1	.	.	TGCAGCGTCGCAACACTAGGATTTCGACATAGCGATGAGCAGTTCTTC	CSVATLGFRHSDEQFF
TRBV7-6	TRBJ2-3	TRBD1	many	TGTGCCAGCAGCTTACAGACAGGGCCCGATACGCAGTATTTT	CASSLQTGPDTQYF
TRBV20-1	TRBJ2-5	.	.	TGCAGTGCTAGAGATAGGAGGGTTGGGCAAGAGACCCAGTACTTC	CSARDRRVGQETQYF
TRBV10-3	TRBJ2-1	.	few	TGTGCCATCAGTGATGGACAGTCCTCCTACAATGAGCAGTTCTTC	CAISDGQSSYNEQFF
TRBV4-2	TRBJ1-3	.	.	TGTGCCAGCAGCCAAGATAGGGGGGGCTATGGAAACACCATATATTTT	CASSQDRGGYGNTIYF
TRBV10-3	TRBJ1-1	.	few	TGTGCCAGCGGACAGACCTTGAACACTGAAGCTTTCTTT	CASGQTLNTEAFF
TRBV7-9	TRBJ2-5	.	many	TGTGCCAGCACCCCGCTGGAGGGCCTGGAGACCCAGTACTTC	CASTPLEGLETQYF
TRBV20-1	TRBJ1-5	TRBD1	few	TGCAGTGCTTATCCCGGGACAGGAGGTATCGACCGTAGCAATCAGCCCCAGCATTTT	CSAYPGTGGIDRSNQPQHF
TRBV12-3/TRBV12-4	TRBJ2-3	.	many	TGTGCCAGCAGTTCGACTACAGATACGCAGTATTTT	CASSSTTDTQYF
TRBV2	TRBJ2-1	.	.	TGTGCCAGCAGTGAAAAGGGTAGAAGCGCCTACAATGAGCAGTTCTTC	CASSEKGRSAYNEQFF
TRBV23-1	TRBJ2-7	.	few	TGCGCCAGCAGTTCCAGGGCCCCGCGTTACGAGCAGTACTTC	CASSSRAPRYEQYF
TRBV6-5	TRBJ1-1	.	few	TGTGCCAGCAGTCCCCCCGGGGGCTTACTCTTAAGGAACACTGAAGCTTTCTTT	CASSPPGGLLLRNTEAFF
TRBV10-3	TRBJ2-7	TRBD1	.	TGTGCCATCAGTGAGTCGGATAGGGGGCCCTACGAGCAGTACTTC	CAISESDRGPYEQYF
TRBV25-1	TRBJ2-3	.	.	TGTGCCAGCACTGCCCCTGACTTGGTCCCAGGAGGTACGCAGTATTTT	CASTAPDLVPGGTQYF
TRBV20-1	TRBJ1-4	TRBD1	.	TGCAGTGCTACCTCGGGACAGGGGGTGGAAAAACTGTTTTTT	CSATSGQGVEKLFF
TRBV7-9	TRBJ2-1	.	.	TGTGCCAGCAGCTACGACTACCCCCCATACAATGAGCAGTTCTTC	CASSYDYPPYNEQFF